This TCR beta chain is drawn from a study of blood T cell repertoires in COVID-19. Across the whole study: Some COVID-19 samples were acute and others convalescent; all came from the United States, Italy and Spain. Nucleic acid was either cDNA or gDNA, and it came from T cells, B-cell-depleted T cells, or PBMCs.

J lost 4 bases, V lost 7 bases, and 8 bases had no gene match. The CDR3 contains 14 residues. Looked up from germline, CDR1 is MNHEY and CDR2 is SVGAGI. In the source study's methods: Amplification with reference gene primers provided the estimates of nucleated cell counts. The data were produced by immunoSEQ multiplex PCR, yet TCRdb's version contains in-frame clones alone and is incomplete. V and J calls plus clone size are reproduced from that table; the DNA served to infer D and trimming. The table has 100,000 to 150,000 clones, roughly 84% seen once. Input material: peripheral blood. The sequence was obtained from a woman aged 25 to 39 who had recovered from COVID-19. The chain is built from TRBV6-5 and TRBJ1-1; TRBD1 agrees at 8 bases. Here the CDR3 DNA reads TGTGCCAGCACTCACTCCACAGGGGGCACTGAAGCTTTCTTT. The encoded protein is CASTHSTGGTEAFF.